The 27 T cell receptor beta chains below come from one sample, sequenced in a study of blood T cells in healthy people across ages. With a J-beta primer mix and a sample-barcoded 5' primer, a second PCR ran roughly 6 to 12 cycles. From the 5' RACE reads, TCRdb called clonotypes with MiXCR, one entry per CDR3 protein. The table records 1,300,000 or so distinct CDR3 sequences, roughly 64% of them present only once. Sequenced material: blood. The receptors stem from a young man in good health.

V and J are TRBV27 and TRBJ2-3; 10 bases fit TRBD2. After removal of 3 bases from V and 6 bases from J, the junction contained 15 bases not matched to a gene. Germline loops: CDR1 MNHEY, CDR2 SMNVEV (reference sequence). This CDR3 has 18 amino acids. The CDR3 region is CASSLTVSSGGIGDTQYF. The CDR3 bases are TGTGCCAGCAGTTTGACGGTCTCTAGCGGGGGTATTGGGGATACGCAGTATTTT.

This chain joins TRBV4-1 and TRBJ2-7; D call uncertain. Germline assignment: CDR1 MGHRA and CDR2 YSYEKL. This CDR3 region has 17 residues. V lost 1 base and J 4 bases, leaving 20 bases between the germline ends. CDR3 bases: TGCGCCAGCAGCCAAGGACAACGGACCCTAAATGGATACGAGCAGTACTTC. Amino acids: CASSQGQRTLNGYEQYF.

With respect to this clonotype: One end of the junction varies from germline; a read error may be responsible. This chain uses TRBV7-7 with TRBJ2-1; TRBD2 matches at 9 bases. CDR3 size: 14 residues. Germline-derived CDR1 and CDR2 are SSHAT and FNYEAQ (reference sequence). The CDR3 is CASSQGLAHNEQFF. The CDR3 region has the DNA TGTGCTAGCAGCCAAGGACTAGCGCACAATGAGCAGTTCTTC.

The chain uses TRBV29-1 and TRBJ2-5; D gene uncertain. Trimming stripped 6 bases from V and 5 bases from J, with 16 bases between. Germline V gene data show CDR1 as SQVTM and CDR2 as ANQGSEA. The CDR3 loop spans 13 amino acids. Here the CDR3 reads CSVFTWADETQYF. The CDR3 DNA sequence: TGCAGCGTGTTCACATGGGCGGACGAGACCCAGTACTTC.

This clonotype has only a few counts. This chain uses TRBV20-1 with TRBJ2-1; D uncertain. CDR1 and CDR2 (germline): DFQATT, SNEGSKA (reference sequence). The CDR3 is 13 amino acids. Trimming pared 3 bases from V and 4 bases from J, leaving 10 bases between. This chain's CDR3 is CSARGLDYNEQFF. The CDR3, as DNA: TGCAGTGCTAGGGGCTTGGATTACAATGAGCAGTTCTTC.

This rearrangement joins TRBV28 to TRBJ2-3; D uncertain. The germline V gene encodes CDR1 MDHEN and CDR2 SYDVKM. V lost 6 bases to trimming and J lost 4 bases, with 17 bases between them. This CDR3 comprises 15 residues. Here the CDR3 DNA reads TGTGCCAGCAGCCCTATGTCGCGGTCGTCAGATACGCAGTATTTT. As protein: CASSPMSRSSDTQYF.

This clonotype was seen a handful of times. V gene TRBV20-1 combines with J gene TRBJ1-4; TRBD1 aligns across 7 bases. Germline V gene lookup returns CDR1 DFQATT and CDR2 SNEGSKA (reference sequence). The junction had 8 bases not matched to a gene; V was cut back by 6 bases and J by 4 bases. CDR3 size: 14 residues. CDR3 amino acids: CSARTDRDNEKLFF. In DNA, the CDR3 is TGCAGTGCGAGGACTGACAGGGATAATGAAAAACTGTTTTTT.

The gene calls are TRBV28 and TRBJ2-4, with 10 bases that match TRBD1. CDR3 length equals 14 residues. V lost 6 bases, J lost 8 bases, and 7 bases stayed unmatched. Germline CDR1 and CDR2: MDHEN and SYDVKM. CDR3 loop: CASSPGQGYHIQYF. CDR3 bases: TGTGCCAGCAGCCCGGGACAGGGGTATCACATTCAGTACTTC.

J is TRBJ2-1 and V is TRBV24-1, with 8 bases lining up with TRBD2. Germline CDR1 and CDR2: KGHDR and SFDVKD. The length of the CDR3 is 14 residues. With 7 bases clipped from V and 7 bases from J, the junction kept 8 bases outside the gene matches. The CDR3 sequence: CATSRAGVTNEQFF. CDR3 nucleotide sequence: TGTGCCACCAGCAGAGCGGGGGTAACGAATGAGCAGTTCTTC.

This chain joins TRBV25-1 and TRBJ1-4; maybe TRBD1 (6 bases). The CDR3 is 16 amino acids. The germline V gene encodes CDR1 MGHDK and CDR2 SYGVNS. V was clipped by 0 bases and J by 5 bases, with 13 bases between them. CDR3 region: CASSEYRRGRNEKLFF. The CDR3 DNA sequence: TGTGCCAGCAGTGAATATCGCAGGGGCCGAAATGAAAAACTGTTTTTT. Combining the CDR3 with reference TRBV25-1 and TRBJ1-4 gives the whole variable domain EADIYQTPRYLVIGTGKKITLECSQTMGHDKMYWYQQDPGMELHLIHYSYGVNSTEKGDLSSESTVSRIRTEHFPLTLESARPSHTSQYLCASSEYRRGRNEKLFFGSGTQLSVL.

This clonotype was found once. The chain uses TRBV5-1 and TRBJ2-5, with D perhaps given as TRBD1 or TRBD2 (5 bases each). V was trimmed by 0 bases and J by 1 base, leaving 10 bases between them. Germline loops: CDR1 SGHRS, CDR2 YFSETQ. This CDR3 comprises 15 residues. The CDR3 nucleotides are TGCGCCAGCAGCTTGGGGGACGGACTCCAAGAGACCCAGTACTTC. This translates into CASSLGDGLQETQYF.

The V and J genes are TRBV7-9 and TRBJ1-5; perhaps TRBD1 as D (5 bases). Looked up from germline, CDR1 is SEHNR and CDR2 is FQNEAQ (reference sequence). This CDR3 comprises 15 residues. V was clipped by 2 bases and J by 5 bases, with 13 bases between them. In DNA form, the CDR3 reads TGTGCCAGCAGCTTATGGACCGGAGGGGATCAGCCCCAGCATTTT. It codes for CASSLWTGGDQPQHF. Complete variable domain (other parts from reference TRBV7-9 and TRBJ1-5): DTGVSQNPRHKITKRGQNVTFRCDPISEHNRLYWYRQTLGQGPEFLTYFQNEAQLEKSRLLSDRFSAERPKGSFSTLEIQRTEQGDSAMYLCASSLWTGGDQPQHFGDGTRLSIL.

The genes are TRBV7-2 and TRBJ1-2; no definite D call. The CDR3 runs to 14 residues. Trimming left V 5 bases short and J 1 base short, with 11 bases between. Germline values: CDR1 SGHTA, CDR2 FQGNSA. The CDR3 nucleotides are TGTGCCAGCAGCCCCAGGACGGATAACTATGGCTACACCTTC. Protein sequence: CASSPRTDNYGYTF.

The chain joins TRBV27 to TRBJ2-7; D not certain. Germline V gives CDR1 MNHEY, CDR2 SMNVEV (reference sequence). Deletions cut 6 bases from V and 3 bases from J, with 12 bases between. This CDR3 spans 13 amino acids. Here the CDR3 DNA reads TGTGCCAGCAGCCCCCCGGGTTACTACGAGCAGTACTTC. Encoded protein: CASSPPGYYEQYF.

This clonotype showed up just once. The J gene is TRBJ2-1, the V gene TRBV4-3; 11 positions match TRBD2. Germline CDR1 reads LGHNA; CDR2 reads YSLEER. The CDR3 consists of 17 residues. The V gene end was trimmed by 0 bases and the J gene end by 12 bases; junction bases not matched to a gene: 13. CDR3 loop: CASSQDPLAGGGNTQFF. The CDR3 region has the DNA TGCGCCAGCAGCCAAGATCCTCTAGCGGGGGGTGGGAATACGCAGTTCTTC.

A word on this clonotype: This sequence may be a read error, since a much larger clone differs from it by one base. The chain joins TRBV15 to TRBJ2-5, with 11 bases that match TRBD2. The V gene end was trimmed by 5 bases and the J gene end by 11 bases; junction bases not matched to a gene: 13. The CDR3 contains 15 residues. The germline CDR1 and CDR2 sequences are LNHNV and YYDKDF (reference sequence). CDR3 residues: CATSRSGGDYNEQYF. The CDR3 bases are TGTGCCACCAGCCGTAGCGGGGGGGACTACAATGAGCAGTACTTC.

J is TRBJ1-3 and V is TRBV18; D call uncertain. CDR1 and CDR2 from the germline V gene are KGHSH and LQKENI. V was cut by 0 bases and J by 0 bases, with 6 bases left in between. This CDR3 has 15 amino acids. The CDR3 nucleotides are TGTGCCAGCTCACCACCACCAGACTCTGGAAACACCATATATTTT. This translates into CASSPPPDSGNTIYF.

V is TRBV20-1 and J is TRBJ1-2; 8 bases are a match to TRBD1. This CDR3 comprises 14 residues. J lost 6 bases, V lost 6 bases, and 12 bases had no gene match. Germline CDR1 DFQATT, CDR2 SNEGSKA (reference sequence). The CDR3 spells CSASSGQGIDGYTF. The CDR3, as DNA: TGCAGTGCATCTTCAGGACAGGGTATAGATGGCTACACCTTC.

The chain carries TRBV15 and TRBJ2-1, with TRBD2 matching over 12 bases. V trimming: 5 bases; J trimming: 4 bases; junction bases outside the gene matches: 9. Germline assignment: CDR1 LNHNV and CDR2 YYDKDF (reference sequence). The CDR3 spans 17 residues. In DNA form, the CDR3 reads TGTGCCACCAGCCAACCGGGACTAGCGGGCACTTACAATGAGCAGTTCTTC. Translation gives CATSQPGLAGTYNEQFF.

The chain employs TRBV12-3 or TRBV12-4 and TRBJ1-3; D unresolved. The CDR3 is 13 amino acids. The V end was cut by 5 bases, the J end by 0 bases, with 5 bases between. The CDR3 sequence is CASSGSSGNTIYF. DNA for the CDR3: TGTGCCAGCAGTGGGAGCTCTGGAAACACCATATATTTT.

The chain links TRBV7-2 to TRBJ2-5, with D unclear. This CDR3 has 14 residues. CDR1 is SGHTA, CDR2 FQGNSA, per germline. V was cut by 5 bases and J by 6 bases, with 16 bases left in between. The CDR3 sequence is CASSNPFKEQTQYF. The DNA for the CDR3 is TGTGCCAGCAGCAACCCTTTTAAGGAACAGACCCAGTACTTC.

This clonotype has just a few counts. CDR3 DNA sequence: TGCGCCAGCAGCCCCAACAGGGGGCGGAATGAAGAGCAGTACTTC. Translating it yields CASSPNRGRNEEQYF. The chain links TRBV4-1 to TRBJ2-7; TRBD1 matches 9 bases. The germline gives CDR1 MGHRA, CDR2 YSYEKL. V was pared by 4 bases and J by 7 bases, with 11 bases of the junction left unmatched. This CDR3 is 15 amino acids long.

This chain links TRBV10-3 with TRBJ2-1; D gene uncertain. CDR1 is ENHRY and CDR2 is SYGVKD in the germline V gene. Trimming removed 3 bases from V and 8 bases from J, with 8 bases in between. The CDR3 has 12 residues. CDR3 sequence reads: CAISDHTDEQFF. DNA for the CDR3: TGTGCCATCAGTGACCACACGGATGAGCAGTTCTTC.

The V gene is TRBV10-3, the J gene TRBJ2-4; no firm D call. The CDR3 loop spans 15 amino acids. Germline CDR1 reads ENHRY; CDR2 reads SYGVKD. V was trimmed by 3 bases and J by 13 bases, leaving 22 bases between them. Here the CDR3 DNA reads TGTGCCATCAGTGACCCAGTTACGCCATTGAGAGAGCAGTACTTC. This gives the protein CAISDPVTPLREQYF.

This clonotype has a handful of counts. The chain couples TRBV4-1 to TRBJ2-1; the D gene could be TRBD1 or TRBD2 (5 bases each). In germline, CDR1 is MGHRA, CDR2 YSYEKL. There are 15 residues in the CDR3. Trimming stripped 4 bases from V and 7 bases from J, with 17 bases between. CDR3: CASSPTGTLGNEQFF. CDR3 in DNA: TGCGCCAGCAGCCCCACCGGGACCCTGGGTAATGAGCAGTTCTTC.

The chain is built from TRBV12-5 and TRBJ2-3; 11 bases match TRBD2. V lost 3 bases to trimming and J lost 2 bases; unmatched junction nucleotides: 10. Germline CDR1 is LGHNT and CDR2 is FRNRAP. This CDR3 has 18 residues. CDR3 region: CASGFSGLAGGSTDTQYF. CDR3 sequence (DNA): TGTGCTAGTGGTTTTTCGGGATTAGCGGGGGGGTCCACAGATACGCAGTATTTT.

The chain is built from TRBV15 and TRBJ2-1, with a tentative D call TRBD2 (6 bases). Between the trimmed V and J ends, which lost 0 bases and 6 bases, there was a span of 9 bases. This CDR3 comprises 14 residues. Per the germline V gene, CDR1 is LNHNV and CDR2 is YYDKDF (reference sequence). The CDR3 DNA sequence: TGTGCCACCAGCAGAGACCGGGACTTCAATGAGCAGTTCTTC. Translated: CATSRDRDFNEQFF.